The 24 T cell receptor beta chains in this list originate from one sample, sequenced in a study of blood T cell repertoires in COVID-19. Assay used: immunoSEQ multiplex PCR; TCRdb lists only in-frame clones, some missing. The sample consists of about 180,000 clones, around 83% of them appearing once. The sample taken for sequencing was peripheral blood. The receptors stem from a woman between 70 and 85 years old with COVID-19, enrolled during active disease.

The chain has TRBV28 and TRBJ1-2, with D tentatively TRBD1 (5 bases). Trimming removed 3 bases from V and 2 bases from J, with 10 bases in between. The CDR3 has 14 residues. Germline V CDR1 and CDR2: MDHEN, SYDVKM. The CDR3 sequence is CASSFTGRNYGYTF. In nucleotides, the CDR3 is TGTGCCAGCAGTTTCACAGGACGGAACTATGGCTACACCTTC.

This clone was observed a handful of times. The J gene is TRBJ2-3, the V gene TRBV28, with TRBD2 matching over 12 bases. Germline CDR1 MDHEN, CDR2 SYDVKM. Trimming removed 6 bases from V and 3 bases from J; junction bases left unmatched: 16. The CDR3 consists of 19 residues. The CDR3 loop is CASSPTRPLAGGPTDTQYF. The CDR3 DNA sequence: TGTGCCAGCAGCCCGACAAGGCCCCTAGCGGGAGGGCCAACAGATACGCAGTATTTT.

This clone showed up just once. This chain joins TRBV5-5 and TRBJ2-5; TRBD2 aligns across 9 bases. Trimming cost V 0 bases and J 5 bases; bases outside gene matches: 8. The germline gives CDR1 SGHKS, CDR2 YYEKEE (reference sequence). The CDR3 spans 16 residues. The CDR3: CASSLVVAGAGETQYF. In nucleotides, the CDR3 is TGTGCCAGCAGCTTGGTGGTAGCGGGAGCGGGGGAGACCCAGTACTTC.

In DNA, the CDR3 is TGTGCCAGCAGCTTACGGACAGGACTAATTTACACTGAAGCTTTCTTT. Translating gives CASSLRTGLIYTEAFF. The rearrangement joins TRBV7-2 to TRBJ1-1; 7 nucleotides line up with TRBD1. The germline gives CDR1 SGHTA, CDR2 FQGNSA. The CDR3 has 16 residues. V trimming: 2 bases; J trimming: 3 bases; junction bases outside the gene matches: 9.

This clone was counted a few times. The chain is built from TRBV7-9 and TRBJ2-5; 7 bases are shared with TRBD2. The V segment lost 5 bases and the J segment 3 bases; nucleotides outside the gene matches: 3. CDR3 length: 13 residues. Germline loops: CDR1 SEHNR, CDR2 FQNEAQ (reference sequence). For the CDR3, the DNA is TGTGCCAGCAGCCTTCTAGCGGAAGAGACCCAGTACTTC. It translates to CASSLLAEETQYF.

The chain employs TRBV5-1 and TRBJ2-1; 8 bases are a match to TRBD2. Trimming removed 8 bases from V and 10 bases from J; junction bases left unmatched: 17. The CDR3 is made up of 15 amino acids. In germline, CDR1 is SGHRS, CDR2 YFSETQ. The CDR3: CASRELGLAHSEQFF. The CDR3 DNA follows: TGCGCCAGTAGAGAACTTGGACTAGCCCACTCGGAGCAGTTCTTC.

The chain links TRBV4-2 to TRBJ2-5, with a tentative D call TRBD2 (6 bases). V lost 3 bases, J lost 5 bases, and 10 bases lay in between. This CDR3 is 13 amino acids long. Germline V gene data show CDR1 as LGHNA and CDR2 as YNFKEQ. Here the CDR3 DNA reads TGTGCCAGCAGCCAGCGACTAGGGGAGACCCAGTACTTC. This sequence encodes CASSQRLGETQYF.

The chain uses TRBV5-1 and TRBJ2-5; 7 bases map to TRBD1. Germline assignment: CDR1 SGHRS and CDR2 YFSETQ. The trim removed 3 bases at V and 1 base at J, leaving 9 bases unmatched. The CDR3 loop spans 16 amino acids. CDR3 bases: TGCGCCAGCAGCTCGGGGAAAGGGGGCTCCCAAGAGACCCAGTACTTC. Its protein product is CASSSGKGGSQETQYF.

The rearrangement links TRBV7-3 to TRBJ2-1; D unresolved. Per the germline V gene, CDR1 is SGHTA and CDR2 is FQGTGA. The CDR3 totals 13 residues. V was clipped by 3 bases and J by 7 bases, with 10 bases between them. This chain's CDR3 is CASSFPSSNEQFF. DNA of the CDR3: TGTGCCAGCAGCTTCCCTTCTAGTAATGAGCAGTTCTTC.

DNA of the CDR3: TGTGCCAGTAGTATTACTAGCGATAAATACAATGAGCAGTTCTTC. Amino acids: CASSITSDKYNEQFF. The chain uses TRBV19 and TRBJ2-1; 7 bases map to TRBD2. The CDR3 is 15 residues long. V lost 3 bases and J lost 4; bases outside the gene matches: 6. Germline CDR1 reads LNHDA; CDR2 reads SQIVND (reference sequence). The variable domain in full, with the rest retrieved from reference TRBV19 and TRBJ2-1, is DGGITQSPKYLFRKEGQNVTLSCEQNLNHDAMYWYRQDPGQGLRLIYYSQIVNDFQKGDIAEGYSVSREKKESFPLTVTSAQKNPTAFYLCASSITSDKYNEQFFGPGTRLTVL.

The V and J genes are TRBV2 and TRBJ2-1; D might be TRBD2 (5 bases). The CDR3 extends over 11 amino acids. V lost 5 bases, J lost 9 bases, and 8 bases lay in between. Germline assignment: CDR1 SNHLY and CDR2 FYNNEI. In DNA, the CDR3 is TGTGCCAGCAGTTTGGCGGGTGAGCAGTTCTTC. It codes for CASSLAGEQFF.

The chain joins TRBV29-1 to TRBJ1-1; D gene uncertain. V shed 6 bases and J shed 0 bases, with 14 bases lying between them. The CDR3 runs 14 residues. Per germline, CDR1 SQVTM and CDR2 ANQGSEA. CDR3 nucleotides: TGCAGCGTGAGGGCCCTGACCTTGAACACTGAAGCTTTCTTT. It specifies CSVRALTLNTEAFF.

J is TRBJ2-5 and V is TRBV25-1, with TRBD2 matching 7 bases. Germline lookup yields CDR1 MGHDK and CDR2 SYGVNS. This CDR3 contains 16 residues. V gave up 2 bases and J gave up 0 bases; unmatched junction bases: 6. The chain's CDR3 is CASSERSGKYQETQYF. CDR3 coding DNA: TGTGCCAGCAGTGAAAGGAGCGGGAAGTACCAAGAGACCCAGTACTTC.

The rearrangement links TRBV5-4 to TRBJ2-7; 8 nucleotides match TRBD1. CDR1 and CDR2 (germline): SGHNT, YYREEE (reference sequence). With V trimmed by 1 base and J by 2 bases, 5 bases remained unmatched. This CDR3 spans 15 amino acids. CDR3: CASSLRQGAPYEQYF. DNA for the CDR3: TGTGCCAGCAGCTTGAGGCAGGGGGCCCCCTACGAGCAGTACTTC. The full variable domain, with the rest looked up from reference TRBV5-4 and TRBJ2-7, is ETGVTQSPTHLIKTRGQQVTLRCSSQSGHNTVSWYQQALGQGPQFIFQYYREEENGRGNFPPRFSGLQFPNYSSELNVNALELDDSALYLCASSLRQGAPYEQYFGPGTRLTVT.

The chain recombines TRBV29-1 with TRBJ2-1; TRBD2 matches at 7 bases. The V gene's germline CDR1 is SQVTM and CDR2 ANQGSEA. The CDR3 has 12 residues. J gave up 9 bases and V 6 bases, and 8 bases lay outside the gene matches. CDR3: CSVWTRAGEQFF. The DNA for the CDR3 is TGCAGCGTCTGGACTAGAGCCGGTGAGCAGTTCTTC.

This clone has more than one count but fewer than ten. The CDR3 protein is CASTLDREHNEQFF. In nucleotides, the CDR3 is TGTGCCAGCACACTGGACAGGGAACACAATGAGCAGTTCTTC. The rearrangement uses TRBV28 and TRBJ2-1, with 8 bases matching TRBD1. The CDR3 is made up of 14 amino acids. CDR1 and CDR2 from the germline V gene are MDHEN and SYDVKM. V shed 7 bases and J 5 bases; nucleotides not matched to a gene: 7.

The V call is TRBV30, the J call TRBJ2-7, with D maybe TRBD1 (6 bases). CDR1 is GTSNPN and CDR2 is SVGIG in the germline V gene (reference sequence). The CDR3 has 14 residues. Between the trimmed V and J ends, which lost 3 bases and 6 bases, there was a span of 18 bases. CDR3 region: CAWRITGSLSEQYF. CDR3 DNA: TGTGCCTGGAGGATTACAGGGTCCCTATCCGAGCAGTACTTC.

V and J are TRBV4-3 and TRBJ1-4, with D unresolved. The CDR3 length is 16 residues. Trimming took 0 bases from V and 5 from J, leaving 13 bases between them. CDR1 and CDR2 from the germline V gene are LGHNA and YSLEER. CDR3 DNA sequence: TGCGCCAGCAGCCAAGATAGCGACATAGGAAATGAAAAACTGTTTTTT. This gives the protein CASSQDSDIGNEKLFF.

CDR3 coding DNA: TGTGCCAGCAGATTTCAGGGCTACACTGAAGCTTTCTTT. It specifies CASRFQGYTEAFF. V gene TRBV6-5 combines with J gene TRBJ1-1; D is possibly TRBD1 (5 bases). In germline, CDR1 is MNHEY, CDR2 SVGAGI. Trimming cost V 6 bases and J 3 bases, with 11 bases left between them. CDR3 length: 13 residues.

The chain links TRBV6-6 to TRBJ2-1; TRBD1 agrees at 9 bases. The CDR3 extends over 13 amino acids. Germline V gene lookup returns CDR1 MNHNY and CDR2 SVGAGI (reference sequence). V shed 7 bases, J shed 6 bases, and the junction held 4 bases outside the gene matches. CDR3 sequence (DNA): TGTGCCAGCATTGCGGACAGGGGCAATGAGCAGTTCTTC. Translated: CASIADRGNEQFF.

The genes are TRBV5-6 and TRBJ1-2; unclear D gene. The V and J ends lost 1 base and 1 base respectively, with 11 bases between them. CDR3 length: 15 amino acids. Germline V gives CDR1 SGHDT, CDR2 YYEEEE. CDR3 residues: CASSLTLGDNYGYTF. CDR3 bases: TGTGCCAGCAGCTTGACACTCGGGGATAACTATGGCTACACCTTC. The full variable domain, with the rest looked up from reference TRBV5-6 and TRBJ1-2, is DAGVTQSPTHLIKTRGQQVTLRCSPKSGHDTVSWYQQALGQGPQFIFQYYEEEERQRGNFPDRFSGHQFPNYSSELNVNALLLGDSALYLCASSLTLGDNYGYTFGSGTRLTVV.

This chain connects TRBV9 to TRBJ2-6, with 12 bases lining up with TRBD2. Germline trimming cut 4 bases from V and 2 bases from J; bases unmatched to any gene: 10. Germline assignment: CDR1 SGDLS and CDR2 YYNGEE. This CDR3 contains 19 residues. In nucleotides, the CDR3 is TGTGCCAGCAGCCCTAACCCGACTAGCGGGAGTGCTGGGGCCAACGTCCTGACTTTC. Translating it yields CASSPNPTSGSAGANVLTF.

This rearrangement joins TRBV15 to TRBJ2-7, with 7 bases matching TRBD1. V was clipped by 3 bases and J by 3 bases; unmatched bases: 5. The CDR3 is made up of 14 amino acids. Looked up from germline, CDR1 is LNHNV and CDR2 is YYDKDF (reference sequence). CDR3 sequence: CATSSRDSIYEQYF. The CDR3 nucleotides are TGTGCCACCAGCAGCCGGGACAGCATCTACGAGCAGTACTTC.

The J gene is TRBJ1-1, the V gene TRBV28; D remains unclear. This CDR3 is built from 13 residues. V was shortened by 3 bases and J by 1 base, with 6 bases between the two germline ends. Germline-derived CDR1 and CDR2 are MDHEN and SYDVKM. The CDR3 protein is CASSFWANTEAFF. In DNA form, the CDR3 reads TGTGCCAGCAGTTTCTGGGCGAACACTGAAGCTTTCTTT.